Listed below are T cell receptor beta chains from one sample, sequenced in a study of blood T cell repertoires in COVID-19. The method was immunoSEQ multiplex PCR; TCRdb's version includes in-frame clones alone and lacks a portion of them. The table lists 150,000 to 200,000 clones, roughly 86% of them singletons. The sequencing sample was made of peripheral blood. The receptors derive from a woman older than 75 in a cohort sampled during active or convalescent COVID-19. The CDR3 runs from the conserved cysteine through the conserved F or W. The D gene is left open where the match is weak. A row's size may be missing; if present it is once, few, many or a size class.

v_call: TRBV10-1
j_call: TRBJ2-2
d_call: .
clone_size: .
cdr3_aa: CASSENRVPGELFF
cdr3_nt: TGCGCCAGCAGTGAGAACAGGGTTCCCGGGGAGCTGTTTTTT

v_call: TRBV12-3/TRBV12-4
j_call: TRBJ1-2
d_call: .
clone_size: once
cdr3_aa: CASSLRWDYGYTF
cdr3_nt: TGTGCCAGCAGCCTGAGGTGGGACTATGGCTACACCTTC

v_call: TRBV2
j_call: TRBJ1-1
d_call: TRBD1
clone_size: .
cdr3_aa: CASRTGVATEAFF
cdr3_nt: TGTGCCAGCCGGACAGGGGTGGCCACTGAAGCTTTCTTT

v_call: TRBV27
j_call: TRBJ1-1
d_call: .
clone_size: .
cdr3_aa: CASWGRMNTEAFF
cdr3_nt: TGTGCCAGCTGGGGCAGAATGAACACTGAAGCTTTCTTT

v_call: TRBV10-3
j_call: TRBJ2-2
d_call: .
clone_size: .
cdr3_aa: CAISGQGLSTGELFF
cdr3_nt: TGTGCCATCAGTGGTCAGGGGTTGAGTACCGGGGAGCTGTTTTTT

v_call: TRBV5-1
j_call: TRBJ1-1
d_call: .
clone_size: .
cdr3_aa: CASSPLSGGTEAFF
cdr3_nt: TGCGCCAGCAGCCCCCTTAGCGGAGGTACTGAAGCTTTCTTT

v_call: TRBV25-1
j_call: TRBJ1-6
d_call: TRBD1
clone_size: .
cdr3_aa: CASSSDHGTGRETPLHF
cdr3_nt: TGTGCCAGCAGTTCGGACCACGGGACAGGGCGTGAGACACCCCTCCACTTT

v_call: TRBV11-3
j_call: TRBJ1-4
d_call: .
clone_size: .
cdr3_aa: CASSLGTASTNEKLFF
cdr3_nt: TGTGCCAGCAGCTTAGGGACAGCCTCAACTAATGAAAAACTGTTTTTT

v_call: TRBV5-1
j_call: TRBJ2-5
d_call: .
clone_size: .
cdr3_aa: CASNPGVQETQYF
cdr3_nt: TGCGCCAGCAATCCAGGGGTCCAAGAGACCCAGTACTTC

v_call: TRBV7-7
j_call: TRBJ1-4
d_call: TRBD1
clone_size: once
cdr3_aa: CASSLGQGGNEKLFF
cdr3_nt: TGTGCTAGCAGCTTAGGACAGGGCGGCAATGAAAAACTGTTTTTT

v_call: TRBV9
j_call: TRBJ2-7
d_call: .
clone_size: once
cdr3_aa: CASSAGVSQGSHEQYF
cdr3_nt: TGTGCCAGCAGCGCCGGTGTGTCCCAGGGGTCCCACGAGCAGTACTTC

v_call: TRBV5-4
j_call: TRBJ2-7
d_call: TRBD1
clone_size: .
cdr3_aa: CASSLEQGAYEQYF
cdr3_nt: TGTGCCAGCAGCTTGGAGCAGGGGGCGTACGAGCAGTACTTC

v_call: TRBV7-9
j_call: TRBJ1-1
d_call: TRBD1
clone_size: .
cdr3_aa: CASSLGQGITEAFF
cdr3_nt: TGTGCCAGCAGCCTGGGACAGGGAATCACTGAAGCTTTCTTT

v_call: TRBV24-1
j_call: TRBJ2-1
d_call: TRBD2
clone_size: .
cdr3_aa: CATSDWGLAGVNEQFF
cdr3_nt: TGTGCCACCAGTGATTGGGGACTAGCGGGAGTGAATGAGCAGTTCTTC

v_call: TRBV5-6
j_call: TRBJ1-6
d_call: TRBD1
clone_size: .
cdr3_aa: CASSRDRAHYNSPLHF
cdr3_nt: TGTGCCAGCAGCCGGGACAGGGCCCACTATAATTCACCCCTCCACTTT

v_call: TRBV6-5
j_call: TRBJ2-4
d_call: .
clone_size: .
cdr3_aa: CASSYAGVGKNIQYF
cdr3_nt: TGTGCCAGCAGTTACGCAGGGGTGGGCAAAAACATTCAGTACTTC

v_call: TRBV7-9
j_call: TRBJ2-5
d_call: TRBD1
clone_size: once
cdr3_aa: CASSLGGTDQETQYF
cdr3_nt: TGTGCCAGCAGCTTAGGAGGGACAGATCAAGAGACCCAGTACTTC

v_call: TRBV2
j_call: TRBJ1-6
d_call: TRBD1
clone_size: .
cdr3_aa: CASSPGQGRRDSPLHF
cdr3_nt: TGTGCCAGCAGTCCCGGACAGGGCCGGCGGGATTCACCCCTCCACTTT

v_call: TRBV6-5
j_call: TRBJ1-6
d_call: TRBD1
clone_size: .
cdr3_aa: CATSTGDGSPLHF
cdr3_nt: TGTGCCACCTCCACAGGGGACGGTTCACCCCTCCACTTT

v_call: TRBV15
j_call: TRBJ2-1
d_call: .
clone_size: .
cdr3_aa: CATSRDLQGMYNEQFF
cdr3_nt: TGTGCCACCAGCAGAGATCTGCAGGGGATGTACAATGAGCAGTTCTTC

v_call: TRBV2
j_call: TRBJ2-3
d_call: .
clone_size: .
cdr3_aa: CASSNGPIARAADTQYF
cdr3_nt: TGTGCCAGCAGTAACGGGCCAATTGCCAGGGCGGCAGATACGCAGTATTTT

v_call: TRBV27
j_call: TRBJ2-2
d_call: TRBD2
clone_size: .
cdr3_aa: CASRWTSGSTGELFF
cdr3_nt: TGTGCCAGCAGGTGGACTAGCGGGTCCACCGGGGAGCTGTTTTTT

v_call: TRBV7-2
j_call: TRBJ2-2
d_call: TRBD2
clone_size: .
cdr3_aa: CASSSNLPGLGGTGELFF
cdr3_nt: TGTGCCAGCAGCTCAAACCTCCCGGGACTAGGGGGCACCGGGGAGCTGTTTTTT

v_call: TRBV10-3
j_call: TRBJ1-1
d_call: .
clone_size: .
cdr3_aa: CAISESTAAHEAFF
cdr3_nt: TGTGCCATCAGTGAGTCAACAGCGGCACATGAAGCTTTCTTT